The sequence of this T cell receptor beta chain was determined in a study of post-analysis software for immune sequencing data. Study conclusions and caveats: Samples from one preparation batch, clustered by F measure, grouped strongly together. Five TRBV segments, including TRBV5-6, TRBV5-1 and TRBV20-1, were more frequent in patients than controls.

This CDR3 has 16 amino acids. Germline lookup yields CDR1 DFQATT and CDR2 SNEGSKA (reference sequence). Unique molecular identifiers featured in each of the TCR beta cDNA libraries. TCRdb used MiXCR to reprocess the PCR reads, holding one entry per CDR3 protein. Of fewer than 550,000 distinct CDR3 sequences listed, 34% were seen once; the top ten hold 4.5% to 7.5%. Concerning this clonotype itself: The target antigen is unknown. The junction departs from germline at one end; a sequencing error may be responsible.

The TCR sequence derives from a girl aged 2-17 years with multiple sclerosis. Specimen: blood. The chain recombines TRBV20-1 with TRBJ2-7; 9 nucleotides match TRBD2. The CDR3 is CSTRGRQTSGNYEQYF. Here the CDR3 DNA reads TGCAGTACTAGAGGTCGTCAGACTAGCGGAAACTACGAGCAGTACTTC.